This T cell receptor (beta chain) appears in the sequencing data of a study of T cell clonotyping in hematopoietic cell transplantation. Notes on the study in general: Higher Inverse Simpson Index values in graft donor and pretransplant recipient predicted broader posttransplant TCR diversity.

Comments on this clone: Its target is unknown.

CDR1 and CDR2 (germline): LNHNV, YYDKDF (reference sequence). The CDR3 runs to 14 residues. V lost 8 bases and J lost 6, with 20 bases in between. Assay used: immunoSEQ multiplex PCR; TCRdb lists only in-frame clones, some missing. The sample holds roughly 38,000 clones; 80% to 90% are singletons and the top ten take roughly 2%. This rearrangement joins TRBV15 to TRBJ2-7, with D possibly being TRBD1 or TRBD2 (5 bases each). The clonotype was recovered from a woman in her forties in good health. Some clones in this sample may be carry-over from other donors' samples. Input material: peripheral blood mononuclear cells. CDR3: CATSRDRRGTEQYF. CDR3 DNA sequence: TGTGCCACCTCTCGGGACCGTCGAGGAACCGAGCAGTACTTC.